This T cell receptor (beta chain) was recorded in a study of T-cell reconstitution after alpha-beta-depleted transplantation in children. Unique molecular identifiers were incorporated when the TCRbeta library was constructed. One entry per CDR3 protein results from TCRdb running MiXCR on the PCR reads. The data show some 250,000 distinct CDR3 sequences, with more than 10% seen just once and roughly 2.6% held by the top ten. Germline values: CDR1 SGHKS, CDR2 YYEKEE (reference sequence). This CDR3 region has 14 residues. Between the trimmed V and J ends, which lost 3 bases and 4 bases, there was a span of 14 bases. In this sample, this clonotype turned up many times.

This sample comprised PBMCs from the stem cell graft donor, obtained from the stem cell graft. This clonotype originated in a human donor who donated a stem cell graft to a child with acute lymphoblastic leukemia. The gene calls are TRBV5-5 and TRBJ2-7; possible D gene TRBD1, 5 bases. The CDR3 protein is CASSSGYTMYEQYF. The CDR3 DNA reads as TGTGCCAGCAGCTCAGGGTATACTATGTACGAGCAGTACTTC. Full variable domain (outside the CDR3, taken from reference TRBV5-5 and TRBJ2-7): DAGVTQSPTHLIKTRGQQVTLRCSPISGHKSVSWYQQVLGQGPQFIFQYYEKEERGRGNFPDRFSARQFPNYSSELNVNALLLGDSALYLCASSSGYTMYEQYFGPGTRLTVT.